This TCR beta chain was found in a study of blood T cell repertoires in COVID-19. The overall study: The origin of the acute and convalescent COVID-19 samples was the United States, Italy and Spain.

How the authors handled the data: From reference gene primer amplification, estimates of nucleated cell counts were derived. Some clones are missing from TCRdb's copy, which holds only in-frame ones; the method was immunoSEQ multiplex PCR. V, J and clone size are those of that table, while D and trimming were read from the DNA. The sample has approximately 260,000 clones, 80% to 90% seen once. Germline V CDR1 and CDR2: SGHTA, FQGNSA. This CDR3 is 14 amino acids long. J lost 3 bases, V lost 5 bases, and 3 bases had no gene match. This chain joins TRBV7-2 and TRBJ2-7, with 11 bases identical to TRBD1. The TCR was taken from a woman in her 70s with COVID-19, enrolled during active disease. Sequencing was done on a sample of peripheral blood. CDR3 residues: CASSQGQGDYEQYF. The CDR3 bases are TGTGCCAGCAGCCAGGGACAGGGGGACTACGAGCAGTACTTC.